The source of this TCR beta chain is a study of CD8+ T cells in alopecia areata. Overall study: It was 6 to 18 months of tofacitinib, and then there were 6 months off drug. Study-level findings and limits: Affected scalp, especially in alopecia totalis/universalis, had a higher clonality than normal scalp did. Scalp clonality and expanded CD8+ clones among the top 100 were significantly decreased by tofacitinib. Many expanded lesional clones remained in scalp and blood on tofacitinib.

This clone was seen repeatedly, ten times or more. The antigen is unknown. TCR sequencing used cDNA made by reverse transcription of extracted RNA. Generated by immunoSEQ multiplex PCR, the TCRdb table keeps only in-frame clones and is missing some. The table shows about 180,000 clones, with roughly 50% occurring only once. Germline CDR1 is SGHDN and CDR2 is FVKESK. The V end was cut by 1 base, the J end by 0 bases, with 10 bases between. The CDR3 loop spans 15 amino acids. Noted treatment: oral pan-JAK inhibitor, 5-10 mg twice daily. This rearrangement joins TRBV14 to TRBJ2-7, with D unclear. This sequence was found in a human donor with alopecia areata. Specimen: CD4+ T cells sorted from blood, collected at week 56, from a patient treated with tofacitinib. The CDR3 loop is CASSQGHPSSYEQYF. As DNA, the CDR3 is TGTGCCAGCAGCCAAGGGCATCCTAGCTCCTACGAGCAGTACTTC.